The text below deals with one T cell receptor beta chain. The clone's antigen remains unknown. Base qualities are missing; no much larger clone stands one base away. Library generation was performed with the immunoSEQ multiplex PCR assay. Entries here come from immuneACCESS through TCRdb and include only in-frame sequences with V and J called. Some clones fail to appear in such tables; in the studies checked, an unresolved V gene covers under half of the shortfall, and the cause of the remainder is unknown. Present in this sample are tens of thousands of clones, 80% to 95% of which were seen just once. More than 0.4% of the sample goes to the ten largest clones. The record originates from a study of T cell changes during pregnancy in multiple sclerosis (dated by TCRdb to about 2019). Context from the whole study: Changes in the T cell repertoire over the course of pregnancy were examined in this study in women with multiple sclerosis.

This receptor was identified in a female donor with multiple sclerosis, enrolled in a pregnancy study. This specimen consisted of CD4+ T cells from peripheral blood mononuclear cells, obtained before pregnancy.

The CDR3 region has the sequence CAISEERPTNTGELFF. DNA sequence: TGTGCCATCAGTGAAGAGCGCCCTACGAACACCGGGGAGCTGTTTTTT. Recombination joined TRBV10-3 with TRBJ2-2; the D segment cannot be called with confidence. CDR1 is given as ENHRY and CDR2 as SYGVKD, both from the germline V gene. The trim is 3 bases for V and 0 bases for J, with a gap of 11 bases between the germline ends. The CDR3 sequence holds 16 residues, the cysteine and phenylalanine included. Only the CDR3 portion is preserved as DNA: 48 bases, with reading frame beginning at the first base.